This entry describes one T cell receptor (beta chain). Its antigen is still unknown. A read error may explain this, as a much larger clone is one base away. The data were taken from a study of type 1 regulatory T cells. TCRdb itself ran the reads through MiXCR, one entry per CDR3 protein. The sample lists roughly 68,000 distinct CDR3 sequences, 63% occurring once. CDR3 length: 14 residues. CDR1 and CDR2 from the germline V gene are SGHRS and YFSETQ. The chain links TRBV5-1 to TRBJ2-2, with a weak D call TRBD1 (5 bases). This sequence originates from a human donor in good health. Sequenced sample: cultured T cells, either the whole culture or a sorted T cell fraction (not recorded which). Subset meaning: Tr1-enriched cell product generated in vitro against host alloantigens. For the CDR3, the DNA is TGCGCCAGCAGTCCGACAGCCACCACCCGGGAGCTGTTTTTT. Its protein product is CASSPTATTRELFF.